These T cell receptor beta chains were read from a single sample in a study of OX40 agonist ivuxolimab in advanced cancers. TCRdb's table, derived via immunoSEQ multiplex PCR, lists solely in-frame clones and lacks some. The sample holds tens of thousands of clones, 70% to 90% seen once. The sample consisted of CD4+ or CD8+ T cells sorted from blood, taken in a trial of the OX40 agonist ivuxolimab. These receptors came from an adult with an advanced solid tumor such as melanoma, head and neck, liver or kidney cancer. CDR3s include the opening cysteine and the closing phenylalanine or tryptophan. The D gene is left open where the match is weak. A row's size may be missing; if present it is once, few, many or a size class.

D: .
J: TRBJ2-7
V: TRBV9
size: few
CDR3: CASSVEEESSYEQYF
DNA: TGTGCCAGCAGCGTAGAGGAGGAGAGCTCCTACGAGCAGTACTTC

D: .
J: TRBJ2-3
V: TRBV29-1
size: .
CDR3: CSVDWGTANTDTQYF
DNA: TGCAGCGTTGACTGGGGGACGGCCAACACAGATACGCAGTATTTT

D: .
J: TRBJ2-7
V: TRBV19
size: .
CDR3: CASSMAGGGEQYF
DNA: TGTGCCAGTAGTATGGCAGGGGGAGGCGAGCAGTACTTC

D: .
J: TRBJ2-7
V: TRBV21-1
size: .
CDR3: CASSKGEASGRDYYEQYF
DNA: TGTGCCAGCAGCAAAGGGGAGGCTAGCGGGAGGGATTACTACGAGCAGTACTTC

D: .
J: TRBJ2-3
V: TRBV5-1
size: .
CDR3: CASSLGYGDSTDTQYF
DNA: TGCGCCAGCAGCTTGGGATACGGGGACAGCACAGATACGCAGTATTTT

D: TRBD2
J: TRBJ2-7
V: TRBV11-2
size: .
CDR3: CASSLGLAGSYEQYF
DNA: TGTGCCAGCAGCTTGGGACTAGCGGGGTCCTACGAGCAGTACTTC

D: .
J: TRBJ2-2
V: TRBV21-1
size: .
CDR3: CASSNRDIPGNTGELFF
DNA: TGTGCCAGCAGCAATAGGGACATTCCGGGGAACACCGGGGAGCTGTTTTTT

D: .
J: TRBJ2-7
V: TRBV7-9
size: .
CDR3: CASSLVAGKSGYEQYF
DNA: TGTGCCAGCAGCTTAGTTGCCGGGAAGTCGGGCTACGAGCAGTACTTC

D: .
J: TRBJ2-7
V: TRBV10-3
size: .
CDR3: CATHGGTHEQYF
DNA: TGTGCCACCCATGGAGGGACCCACGAGCAGTACTTC

D: .
J: TRBJ2-1
V: TRBV7-3
size: once
CDR3: CASGEGQGYNEQFF
DNA: TGTGCCAGCGGGGAGGGGCAGGGGTACAATGAGCAGTTCTTC

D: .
J: TRBJ1-2
V: TRBV11-2
size: .
CDR3: CASAGEGAQNYGYTF
DNA: TGTGCCAGCGCGGGGGAAGGGGCGCAGAACTATGGCTACACCTTC

D: .
J: TRBJ2-7
V: TRBV27
size: .
CDR3: CASSFGGADEQYF
DNA: TGTGCCAGCAGTTTTGGCGGGGCGGACGAGCAGTACTTC

D: TRBD2
J: TRBJ2-3
V: TRBV7-9
size: .
CDR3: CASSLVLGEGPADTQYF
DNA: TGTGCCAGCAGCTTGGTCCTGGGGGAGGGCCCCGCAGATACGCAGTATTTT

D: .
J: TRBJ2-5
V: TRBV13
size: once
CDR3: CASSLTGLQETQYF
DNA: TGTGCCAGCAGCTTAACCGGTCTCCAAGAGACCCAGTACTTC

D: .
J: TRBJ1-4
V: TRBV19
size: .
CDR3: CASSILKEKLFF
DNA: TGTGCCAGTAGTATACTCAAGGAAAAACTGTTTTTT

D: .
J: TRBJ1-3
V: TRBV19
size: once
CDR3: CASSHRESGNTIYF
DNA: TGTGCCAGTAGTCACAGGGAATCGGGAAACACCATATATTTT

D: TRBD1
J: TRBJ2-2
V: TRBV18
size: .
CDR3: CASEPDRERANTGELFF
DNA: TGTGCCAGCGAACCGGACAGGGAAAGGGCGAACACCGGGGAGCTGTTTTTT

D: TRBD1
J: TRBJ1-2
V: TRBV27
size: .
CDR3: CASSYSGQGYGYTF
DNA: TGTGCCAGCAGTTATTCGGGACAGGGTTATGGCTACACCTTC

D: .
J: TRBJ1-3
V: TRBV6-1
size: .
CDR3: CASSEFGYRELTIYF
DNA: TGTGCCAGCAGTGAATTTGGGTACAGAGAGCTCACCATATATTTT

D: .
J: TRBJ2-3
V: TRBV27
size: .
CDR3: CASSFSIGTDTQYF
DNA: TGTGCCAGCAGTTTTAGTATTGGGACAGATACGCAGTATTTT

D: .
J: TRBJ2-2
V: TRBV7-9
size: once
CDR3: CASSSPGGKNTGELFF
DNA: TGTGCCAGCAGCTCCCCAGGGGGGAAGAACACCGGGGAGCTGTTTTTT

D: .
J: TRBJ1-2
V: TRBV27
size: .
CDR3: CASTGQGHPYGYTF
DNA: TGTGCCAGCACTGGGCAGGGACATCCCTATGGCTACACCTTC

D: TRBD2
J: TRBJ2-1
V: TRBV7-9
size: .
CDR3: CASSLGVPERDPSYNEQFF
DNA: TGTGCCAGCAGCTTAGGGGTGCCCGAGCGGGACCCTTCCTACAATGAGCAGTTCTTC

D: .
J: TRBJ2-1
V: TRBV5-1
size: .
CDR3: CASSLAGNSYNEQFF
DNA: TGCGCCAGCAGCTTGGCCGGCAACTCCTACAATGAGCAGTTCTTC

D: .
J: TRBJ2-1
V: TRBV4-1
size: .
CDR3: CASSQIQNNEQFF
DNA: TGCGCCAGCAGCCAAATACAGAACAATGAGCAGTTCTTC

D: TRBD2
J: TRBJ2-5
V: TRBV5-1
size: .
CDR3: CASSLVLAGGLHF
DNA: TGCGCCAGCAGCTTGGTATTAGCGGGAGGTTTGCACTTC

D: .
J: TRBJ2-7
V: TRBV9
size: once
CDR3: CASSVGDGLYEQYF
DNA: TGTGCCAGCAGCGTAGGGGACGGACTCTACGAGCAGTACTTC

D: TRBD2
J: TRBJ2-7
V: TRBV25-1
size: .
CDR3: CASSEYGTSVSEQYF
DNA: TGTGCCAGCAGTGAATATGGGACTAGCGTATCCGAGCAGTACTTC

D: .
J: TRBJ1-1
V: TRBV9
size: once
CDR3: CASSVDGELWNTEAFF
DNA: TGTGCCAGCAGCGTAGACGGGGAGTTGTGGAACACTGAAGCTTTCTTT

D: TRBD1
J: TRBJ1-3
V: TRBV9
size: .
CDR3: CASSVNPRTGGGNTIYF
DNA: TGTGCCAGCAGCGTCAACCCCCGCACAGGGGGTGGAAACACCATATATTTT

D: TRBD1
J: TRBJ1-3
V: TRBV15
size: .
CDR3: CATSRDLDRAGNTIYF
DNA: TGTGCCACCAGCAGAGATTTGGACAGGGCTGGAAACACCATATATTTT

D: .
J: TRBJ1-1
V: TRBV27
size: once
CDR3: CASSLRGLQHTEAFF
DNA: TGTGCCAGCAGTTTAAGGGGCCTACAGCACACTGAAGCTTTCTTT

D: .
J: TRBJ2-7
V: TRBV27
size: .
CDR3: CASSLSWTGEQYF
DNA: TGTGCCAGCAGTTTATCTTGGACGGGCGAGCAGTACTTC

D: .
J: TRBJ2-7
V: TRBV6-5
size: .
CDR3: CASSLLRDGDYEQYF
DNA: TGTGCCAGCAGTTTGTTGAGGGACGGGGACTACGAGCAGTACTTC

D: .
J: TRBJ1-2
V: TRBV9
size: .
CDR3: CASSANREGNYGYTF
DNA: TGTGCCAGCAGCGCCAACAGGGAGGGGAACTATGGCTACACCTTC

D: .
J: TRBJ2-7
V: TRBV10-1
size: once
CDR3: CASGGRSRDEQYF
DNA: TGCGCCAGCGGGGGACGGTCCAGGGACGAGCAGTACTTC

D: TRBD1
J: TRBJ2-3
V: TRBV7-6
size: once
CDR3: CASSLFGDRNTDTQYF
DNA: TGTGCCAGCAGCTTATTTGGGGACAGAAACACAGATACGCAGTATTTT

D: TRBD2
J: TRBJ2-7
V: TRBV27
size: .
CDR3: CASSPGLAGTYEQYF
DNA: TGTGCCAGCAGCCCGGGACTAGCGGGAACCTACGAGCAGTACTTC

D: TRBD1
J: TRBJ2-7
V: TRBV5-8
size: .
CDR3: CASRDKTGPYEQYF
DNA: TGTGCCAGCAGGGATAAGACAGGGCCATACGAGCAGTACTTC

D: TRBD1
J: TRBJ2-1
V: TRBV27
size: .
CDR3: CASSWTGADEQFF
DNA: TGTGCCAGCAGCTGGACAGGGGCCGATGAGCAGTTCTTC

D: TRBD2
J: TRBJ2-1
V: TRBV19
size: .
CDR3: CASSMGAGGTYNEQFF
DNA: TGTGCCAGTAGTATGGGGGCGGGAGGGACCTACAATGAGCAGTTCTTC

D: .
J: TRBJ1-5
V: TRBV5-1
size: medium-sized
CDR3: CASSLEGDRPQHF
DNA: TGCGCCAGCAGCTTGGAAGGGGATCGGCCCCAGCATTTT

D: .
J: TRBJ2-1
V: TRBV10-3
size: .
CDR3: CAISETKGDNEQFF
DNA: TGTGCCATCAGTGAGACGAAGGGGGACAATGAGCAGTTCTTC

D: TRBD1
J: TRBJ1-1
V: TRBV5-1
size: .
CDR3: CASSIGTGSEAFF
DNA: TGCGCCAGCAGCATCGGGACAGGTTCTGAAGCTTTCTTT

D: .
J: TRBJ2-1
V: TRBV5-1
size: .
CDR3: CASSPAGGPNEQFF
DNA: TGCGCCAGCAGCCCCGCAGGGGGGCCCAATGAGCAGTTCTTC

D: .
J: TRBJ1-2
V: TRBV29-1
size: .
CDR3: CSVEEIRAQHF
DNA: TGCAGCGTTGAAGAAATCAGGGCCCAACACTTC

D: TRBD2
J: TRBJ2-4
V: TRBV7-9
size: .
CDR3: CASSPNTGTSGAKNIQYF
DNA: TGTGCCAGCAGCCCCAACACCGGGACTAGCGGAGCCAAAAACATTCAGTACTTC

D: .
J: TRBJ2-1
V: TRBV5-6
size: .
CDR3: CASSLSQGLALNEQFF
DNA: TGTGCCAGCAGCTTGTCGCAGGGCCTGGCTTTGAATGAGCAGTTCTTC

D: .
J: TRBJ2-1
V: TRBV7-3
size: .
CDR3: CASSLGSHEQFF
DNA: TGTGCCAGCAGCTTAGGGAGTCATGAGCAGTTCTTC